The clone carrying this T cell receptor beta chain was observed a few times. This sample is part of a study of human T cells and chemical hapten exposure. V dropped 3 bases and J dropped 4 bases, with 9 bases sitting between them. The CDR3 has 12 residues. From germline, CDR1 is SQVTM and CDR2 ANQGSEA. Time point described: pre-sensitization, week 0. Regarding treatment: therapeutic diphenylcyclopropenone sensitization with weekly scalp DPC. The authors' processing: Individual samples carried between about 20,000 and 700,000 TCRs, with some 100,000 as the median. TCRdb fed the RACE reads into MiXCR, producing one record per CDR3 protein. Here the V and J calls rest on TCRdb's processing, not on the authors' analysis. Of roughly 100,000 distinct CDR3 sequences in the sample, 12% were seen once.

The TCR sequence derives from a woman aged 50 to 65 with alopecia areata. Some clones in this sample may be carry-over from other donors' samples. The rearrangement links TRBV29-1 to TRBJ2-5, with a possible D match to TRBD2 (6 bases). The sample in question was whole blood, obtained in connection with sensitization to the hapten diphenylcyclopropenone (DPC). The CDR3 reads CSVERGGETQYF. DNA of the CDR3: TGCAGCGTTGAGCGGGGCGGAGAGACCCAGTACTTC.